This TCR beta chain was observed in a study of identical twins. In this sample, this clonotype turned up a few times. Its antigen is unidentified. Germline lookup yields CDR1 KGHSY and CDR2 FQNENV. CDR3 size: 16 residues. V lost 4 bases and J lost 5; bases outside the gene matches: 9. Study-wide results and limits: Twins shared out-of-frame alpha sequences with excess low generation probability.

One entry per CDR3 protein results from TCRdb running MiXCR on the 5' RACE reads. The data hold 550,000 to 800,000 distinct CDR3 sequences, with less than 9% observed a single time. These data also featured in a second study, about yellow fever vaccine responses in identical twins.

The sequence derives from a woman in her late teens or twenties in good health. Sequencing was done on a sample of PBMCs. V gene TRBV16 combines with J gene TRBJ1-5; 9 nucleotides match TRBD1. CDR3 sequence reads: CASSPPFGQGYQPQHF. DNA for the CDR3: TGTGCCAGCAGCCCCCCTTTTGGACAGGGGTATCAGCCCCAGCATTTT.